The 9 T cell receptor beta chains below all came from one sample that was sequenced in a study of CD8+ T cells in alopecia areata. Noted time point: mouse skin 3 weeks after grafting. Following RNA extraction, reverse transcription yielded cDNA that acted as the sequencing template. Method: immunoSEQ multiplex PCR; TCRdb's copy keeps in-frame clones and lacks some. The table lists fewer than 3,500 clones, with no singletons. The sample was skin, taken at week 3. These receptors came from a C3H/HeJ mouse with alopecia areata. Strain haplotype (MHC): H2-k.

This clone was counted only a few times. The genes are named according to mouse. The CDR3 end falls 4 residues outside the read, so it is completed with the germline J gene. This chain connects TRBV5 to TRBJ2-3, with a possible D match to TRBD2 (6 bases). The ends were cut back, 0 bases at V and 1 base at J, with 11 bases in the middle. The CDR3 contains 16 residues. The germline gives CDR1 LGHNA, CDR2 YNLKQL (reference sequence). The DNA read from the CDR3 is TGTGCCAGCAGCCAAGAAAGTGGGGGTGGTGCAGAA. Residues: CASSQESGGGAE. The entire CDR3 protein is CASSQESGGGAETLYF.

This clone ranks as medium-sized. The gene symbols are mouse symbols. The sequence runs out 4 residues before the end of the CDR3; the remainder is reconstructed from the germline J gene. V is TRBV1 and J is TRBJ2-5; 8 bases match TRBD2. The germline CDR1 and CDR2 sequences are NSQYPW and LRSPGD (reference sequence). CDR3 size: 14 residues. The CDR3 reads CTCSADRGGDTQYF. CDR3 DNA, as far as it was read: TGCACCTGCAGTGCAGATCGGGGGGGCGAC.

This clone was picked up many times. Mouse gene names apply. The CDR3 end is not reached by the read, which stops 4 residues before it; the germline J gene fills it in. The chain links TRBV5 to TRBJ2-7; D gene unclear. Germline V gene sequence: CDR1 LGHNA, CDR2 YNLKQL (reference sequence). This CDR3 is built from 14 residues. V shed 2 bases and J shed 0 bases, with 8 bases lying between them. This CDR3 reads CASSQSQSSYEQYF. CDR3 DNA, as far as it was read: TGTGCCAGCAGCCAATCACAGAGCTCCTAT.

Note on this clone: The genes are named according to mouse. The sequenced fragment ends 4 residues before the CDR3 boundary, so the rest is inferred from the germline J gene. The chain carries TRBV5 and TRBJ2-3; TRBD2 matches 11 bases. The V and J ends lost 4 bases and 0 bases, in that order; junction bases with no gene match: 6. Germline lookup yields CDR1 LGHNA and CDR2 YNLKQL (reference sequence). The CDR3 sequence is 17 residues long. The CDR3 sequence: CASSLRDWGTSAETLYF. The sequenced CDR3 bases are TGTGCCAGCAGCCTCCGGGACTGGGGGACTAGTGCAGAA.

This clone is labeled as medium-sized. Gene names are the mouse ones. The read gets to within 4 residues of the CDR3 end, and the germline J gene fills in the rest. This chain links TRBV5 with TRBJ2-1, with a weak D call TRBD2 (8 bases). The CDR3 contains 17 residues. The germline V gene encodes CDR1 LGHNA and CDR2 YNLKQL (reference sequence). The CDR3 bases that were read are TGTGCCAGCAGCCAAACAGGGGCTGGGGGGAGAGGGGCT. This codes for CASSQTGAGGRGA. The full-length CDR3 reads as CASSQTGAGGRGAEQFF.

This clone was seen many times. The gene names here belong to mouse. Partial CDR3 DNA: TGTGCCAGCAGTGATGCCGGACTGGGGGGTAACCAAGAC. It translates to CASSDAGLGGNQD. The whole CDR3 region reads CASSDAGLGGNQDTQYF. V and J are TRBV13-1 and TRBJ2-5, with 11 positions matching TRBD2. The read falls 4 residues short of the CDR3 end, and the missing part is taken from the germline J gene. Germline V gene lookup returns CDR1 NSHNY and CDR2 SYGAGN. This CDR3 region has 17 residues. Trimming cost V 0 bases and J 0 bases; bases outside gene matches: 3.

Worth noting for this clone: The gene names here belong to mouse. The sequenced fragment ends 4 residues before the CDR3 boundary, so the rest is inferred from the germline J gene. This chain connects TRBV29 to TRBJ1-2; D might be TRBD1 (6 bases). V was trimmed by 6 bases and J by 0 bases, leaving 11 bases between them. CDR1 and CDR2 from the germline V gene are MSHET and SYDVDS. This CDR3 is 14 amino acids long. The CDR3 bases that were read are TGTGCTAGCAGGGCGGACAGAGCAAACTCC. This sequence encodes CASRADRANS. The entire CDR3 reads CASRADRANSDYTF.

This clone was seen more than once but under ten times. Gene names follow the mouse nomenclature. The read ends 4 residues early relative to the CDR3; the germline J gene fills the gap. This specimen includes other DNA sequences encoding the same CDR3. The chain has TRBV31 and TRBJ1-2; 7 bases map to TRBD1. There are 14 residues in the CDR3. The ends lost 1 base at V and 0 bases at J; junction bases unmatched: 2. Germline CDR1 and CDR2: GKSSPN and SITVG. The covered CDR3 bases are TGTGCCTGGAGTCGGGACAGAGCAAACTCC. It encodes CAWSRDRANS. The CDR3 in its entirety is CAWSRDRANSDYTF.

This clone qualifies as medium-sized. The germline and genes are mouse ones. The read finishes 4 residues shy of the CDR3 end, and the germline J gene is used to complete it. The chain combines TRBV29 with TRBJ2-2; 12 bases map to TRBD2. The CDR3 has 14 residues. The germline V gene encodes CDR1 MSHET and CDR2 SYDVDS. V dropped 8 bases and J dropped 3; count of bases not matched to a gene: 1. The CDR3 DNA, read in part, is TGTGCTAGCGGGACTGGGGGGTACACCGGG. Translation gives CASGTGGYTG. The complete CDR3 protein is CASGTGGYTGQLYF. Full variable domain (remainder filled in from reference TRBV29 and TRBJ2-2): DMKVTQMPRYLIKRMGENVLLECGQDMSHETMYWYRQDPGLGLQLIYISYDVDSNSEGDIPKGYRVSRKKREHFSLILDSAKTNQTSVYFCASGTGGYTGQLYFGEGSKLTVL.